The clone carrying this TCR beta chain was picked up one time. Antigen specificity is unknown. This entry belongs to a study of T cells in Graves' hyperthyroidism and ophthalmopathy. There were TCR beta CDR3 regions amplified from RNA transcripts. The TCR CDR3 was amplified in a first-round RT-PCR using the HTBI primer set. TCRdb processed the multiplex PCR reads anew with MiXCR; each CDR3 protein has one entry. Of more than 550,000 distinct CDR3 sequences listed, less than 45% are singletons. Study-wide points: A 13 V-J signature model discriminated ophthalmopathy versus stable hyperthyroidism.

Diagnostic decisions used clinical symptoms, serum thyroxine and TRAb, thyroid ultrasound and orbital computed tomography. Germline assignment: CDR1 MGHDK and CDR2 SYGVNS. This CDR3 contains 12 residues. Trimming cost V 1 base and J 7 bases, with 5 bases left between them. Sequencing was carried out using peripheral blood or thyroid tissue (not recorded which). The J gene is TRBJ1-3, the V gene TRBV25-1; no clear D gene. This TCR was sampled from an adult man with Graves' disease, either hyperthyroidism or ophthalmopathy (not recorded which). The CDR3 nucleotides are TGTGCCAGCAGTGAATTTATTAACACCATATATTTT. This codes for CASSEFINTIYF. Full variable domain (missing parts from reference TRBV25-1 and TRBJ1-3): EADIYQTPRYLVIGTGKKITLECSQTMGHDKMYWYQQDPGMELHLIHYSYGVNSTEKGDLSSESTVSRIRTEHFPLTLESARPSHTSQYLCASSEFINTIYFGEGSWLTVV.